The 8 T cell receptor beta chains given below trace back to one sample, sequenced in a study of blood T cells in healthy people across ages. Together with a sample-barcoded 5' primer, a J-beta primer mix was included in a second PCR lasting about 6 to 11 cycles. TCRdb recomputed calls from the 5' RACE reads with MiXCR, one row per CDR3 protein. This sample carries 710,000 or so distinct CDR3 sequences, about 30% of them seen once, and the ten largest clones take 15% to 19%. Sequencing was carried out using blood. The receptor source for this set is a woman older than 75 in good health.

CDR3 sequence: CSANRQGGANYGYTF. In DNA form, the CDR3 reads TGCAGTGCTAACAGACAGGGGGGAGCTAACTATGGCTACACCTTC. J is TRBJ1-2 and V is TRBV20-1; TRBD1 matches at 9 bases. Germline CDR1 is DFQATT and CDR2 is SNEGSKA (reference sequence). CDR3 length: 15 residues. V gave up 4 bases and J gave up 0 bases; unmatched junction bases: 6.

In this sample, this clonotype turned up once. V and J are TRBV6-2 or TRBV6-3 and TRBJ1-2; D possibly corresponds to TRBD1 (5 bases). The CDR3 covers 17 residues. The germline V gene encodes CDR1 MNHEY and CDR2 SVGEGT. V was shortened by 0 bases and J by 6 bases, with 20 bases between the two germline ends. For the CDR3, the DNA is TGTGCCAGCAGTTACTCCCCGGCAGGGAAATTGTTCAATGGCTACACCTTC. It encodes CASSYSPAGKLFNGYTF.

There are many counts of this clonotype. The chain's CDR3 is CASSSSTGGLGYTF. The CDR3 DNA is TGTGCCAGCAGTTCCTCGACAGGGGGCCTTGGCTACACCTTC. This chain links TRBV12-3 or TRBV12-4 with TRBJ1-2, with 10 bases lining up with TRBD1. This CDR3 has 14 amino acids. The ends lost 4 bases at V and 7 bases at J; junction bases unmatched: 6.

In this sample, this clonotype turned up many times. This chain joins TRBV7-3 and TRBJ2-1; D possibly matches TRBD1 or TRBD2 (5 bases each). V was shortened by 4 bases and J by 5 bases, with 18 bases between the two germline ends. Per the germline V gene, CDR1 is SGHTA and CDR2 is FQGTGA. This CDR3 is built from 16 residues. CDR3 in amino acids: CASSSGRHSLDNEQFF. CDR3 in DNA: TGTGCCAGCAGCTCGGGGCGACACTCCCTCGACAATGAGCAGTTCTTC. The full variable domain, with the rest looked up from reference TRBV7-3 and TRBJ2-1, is GAGVSQTPSNKVTEKGKYVELRCDPISGHTALYWYRQSLGQGPEFLIYFQGTGAADDSGLPNDRFFAVRPEGSVSTLKIQRTERGDSAVYLCASSSGRHSLDNEQFFGPGTRLTVL.

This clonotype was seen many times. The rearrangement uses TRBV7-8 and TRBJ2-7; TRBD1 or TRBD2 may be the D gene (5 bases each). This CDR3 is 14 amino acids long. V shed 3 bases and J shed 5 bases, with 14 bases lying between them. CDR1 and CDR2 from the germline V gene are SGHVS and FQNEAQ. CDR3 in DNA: TGTGCCAGCAGCTTCGAGGGGTCCCTCGACGAGCAGTACTTC. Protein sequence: CASSFEGSLDEQYF.

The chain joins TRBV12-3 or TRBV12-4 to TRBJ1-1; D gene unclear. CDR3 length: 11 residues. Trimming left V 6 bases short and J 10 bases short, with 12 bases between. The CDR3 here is CASSYISSAFF. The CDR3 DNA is TGTGCCAGCAGCTATATATCCTCAGCTTTCTTT.

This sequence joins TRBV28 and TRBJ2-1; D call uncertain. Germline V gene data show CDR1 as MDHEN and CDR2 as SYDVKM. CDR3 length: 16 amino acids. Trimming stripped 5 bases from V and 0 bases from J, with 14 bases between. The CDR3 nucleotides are TGTGCCAGCAGTCCTCCGACACTCGGCTCCTACAATGAGCAGTTCTTC. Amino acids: CASSPPTLGSYNEQFF.

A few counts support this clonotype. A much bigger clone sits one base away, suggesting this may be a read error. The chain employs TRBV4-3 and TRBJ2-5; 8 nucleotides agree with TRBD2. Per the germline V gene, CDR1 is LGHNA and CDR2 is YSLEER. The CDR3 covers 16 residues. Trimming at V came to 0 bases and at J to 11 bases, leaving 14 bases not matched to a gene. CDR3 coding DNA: TGCGCCAGCAGCCAAGACGAAGCGGGGGTCCTAAGGAAGCAGTACTTC. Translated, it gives CASSQDEAGVLRKQYF.